The entry that follows covers one TCR beta chain sequence. Its antigen specificity is not known. No base qualities exist here, and no much larger clone lies one base off it. The immunoSEQ Assay, a bias-controlled multiplex PCR, was used to amplify TCRbeta CDR3 regions from genomic DNA. As for the authors' bioinformatics: Nucleated cell counts per sample were estimated from amplification of reference gene primers within the assay. Sequence reads were collapsed and filtered to measure the absolute abundance of every unique TCRbeta CDR3 rearrangement. For each sample, productive Simpson clonality was calculated as the square root of Simpson's diversity index over productive rearrangements. Entries here come from immuneACCESS through TCRdb and include only in-frame sequences with V and J called. Some clones fail to appear in such tables; in the studies checked, an unresolved V gene covers under half of the shortfall, and the cause of the remainder is unknown. V and J calls and clone size are given by that table; D and trimming were obtained from the DNA. The sample table contains about 130,000 clones; only one count was recorded for around nine tenths of them. The ten largest clonotypes hold over 1% of the sample.

Collaborating institutions collected whole blood in K2EDTA tubes following their own protocols. Collaborator samples were shipped for TCRbeta analysis as frozen whole blood, isolated PBMCs, or DNA extracted from either sample type. These data are taken from a study of blood T cell repertoires in COVID-19 (TCRdb year 2020). Context from the whole study: The collaborator samples originated in the United States, Italy and Spain and spanned the acute and convalescent phases of COVID-19. The material from the prospective study consisted of cDNA or gDNA derived from T cells, B-cell-depleted T cells, or PBMCs. The samples were drawn from the first 160 participants of the ongoing ImmuneRACE study and from 1,254 subjects provided by 6 global collaborators. The repertoires were made available in a free public database intended to serve as a resource for research on the immune response to SARS-CoV-2. The sample metadata nearly always contained a de-identified subject ID, COVID-19 status, age in years and sex. The dataset comprised deeply sampled blood TCRbeta repertoires from subjects exposed to, actively infected with, or recovered from COVID-19. Where available, HLA class I and class II types were obtained from metadata supplied by the sample provider rather than from assay-based typing.

For this chain, trimming is 0 bases at the V end and 4 bases at the J end, and the number of junction bases without a gene match is 5. The CDR3 runs 17 amino acids, cysteine and phenylalanine included. CDR3 DNA is the only sequence kept; it has 51 bases, read in frame from the first base. The germline V gene provides CDR1 SGDLS and CDR2 YYNGEE. Findings and caveats that apply to the study as a whole: The quantity of clinical and demographic metadata differed by source and by participant and was supplied without curation.

The rearranged chain carries TRBV9 and TRBJ2-1; 12 of the junction bases match TRBD2. Source material: peripheral blood. The clonotype comes from an elderly woman with acute or convalescent COVID-19. At the DNA level, the sequence is TGTGCCAGCAGCGTAGGATGGACTAGCGGGGCTTACAATGAGCAGTTCTTC. Its coded protein is CASSVGWTSGAYNEQFF.